This is a list of T cell receptor beta chains from one sample in a study of technical replicates of blood from several donors. The protocol was immunoSEQ multiplex PCR, while the TCRdb copy is restricted to in-frame clones and leaves out a portion. Here the sample spans approximately 88,000 clones, 94% being singletons. Sequenced: T cells isolated from PBMCs. The source of these receptors is a human donor in good health. Both conserved end residues are part of each CDR3. D genes are given only for firm matches. Where a row states a size, it is once, few, many or the class of an expanded clone; other rows omit it.

v_call	d_call	clone_size	j_call	cdr3_nt	cdr3_aa
TRBV2	NA	NA	TRBJ2-2	TGTGCCAGCAGTGTGAGACTATCGGACTTAGTCGGGGAGCTGTTTTTT	CASSVRLSDLVGELFF
TRBV7-8	NA	NA	TRBJ1-5	TGTGCCAGCAAATTAATGGGAGTCAATCAGCCCCAGCATTTT	CASKLMGVNQPQHF
TRBV27	TRBD1	few	TRBJ1-2	TGTGCCAGCAGTTCTTTATCTCCCGGGACAGGGTATGGCTACACCTTC	CASSSLSPGTGYGYTF
TRBV19	NA	NA	TRBJ1-1	TGTGCCAGTAGTATGGGGCAGGGTTGGGACACTGAAGCTTTCTTT	CASSMGQGWDTEAFF
TRBV15	TRBD2	NA	TRBJ2-7	TGTGCCACCAGCCCAATCGTGCGCGGGGGGGAGCCGTATACCTACGAGCAGTACTTC	CATSPIVRGGEPYTYEQYF
TRBV7-9	TRBD1	NA	TRBJ1-1	TGTGCCAGCAGCTTAGGTTCTTCGGGACAGGATTACACTGAAGCTTTCTTT	CASSLGSSGQDYTEAFF
TRBV5-4	NA	NA	TRBJ2-2	TGTGCCAGCAGCCCAGGTCTGATATTCCCGGGGGAGCTGTTTTTT	CASSPGLIFPGELFF
TRBV5-4	NA	NA	TRBJ2-7	TGTGCCAGCAGCTCACACCCTTACGAGCAGTACTTC	CASSSHPYEQYF
TRBV13	NA	NA	TRBJ1-5	TGTGCCAGCAGCTCTCAATTAACAGGGAAATCCACAGGCAATCAGCCCCAGCATTTT	CASSSQLTGKSTGNQPQHF
TRBV14	TRBD1	NA	TRBJ1-1	TGTGCCAGCAGCCAAGTAGTGGGGACAGGGGACACTGAAGCTTTCTTT	CASSQVVGTGDTEAFF
TRBV27	NA	NA	TRBJ2-3	TGTGCCACCAGGAGGGCCATAATGTTAGGAGATACGCAGTATTTT	CATRRAIMLGDTQYF
TRBV2	NA	NA	TRBJ1-6	TGTGCCAGCAGTGAAATAAATTCACCCCTCCACTTT	CASSEINSPLHF
TRBV4-1	NA	NA	TRBJ1-2	TGCGCCAGCAGCCAATTGAAGGACGGAGCTTCAGGGGGCTACACCTTC	CASSQLKDGASGGYTF
TRBV28	NA	NA	TRBJ1-1	TGTGCCAGCAGGTCATGGGACATTAGGGAGAACACTGAAGCTTTCTTT	CASRSWDIRENTEAFF
TRBV2	NA	NA	TRBJ2-1	TGTGCCAGCAGTGAAGAAGTAGCGTATTCCTACAATGAGCAGTTCTTC	CASSEEVAYSYNEQFF
TRBV2	TRBD2	NA	TRBJ2-5	TGTGCCAGCAGTGAAGCGCTTCATCCTAGCGGCCAAGAGACCCAGTACTTC	CASSEALHPSGQETQYF
TRBV4-1	NA	NA	TRBJ1-6	TGCGCCAGCAGCCAAAGTAGCTCCTATAATTCACCCCTCCACTTT	CASSQSSSYNSPLHF
TRBV7-2	NA	NA	TRBJ1-1	TGTGCCAGCAACCACCGGGGGGGCGGCACTGAAGCTTTCTTT	CASNHRGGGTEAFF
TRBV9	TRBD1	NA	TRBJ1-2	TGTGCCAGCAGCGTGGCCGGGACAGGGGAATACTATGGCTACACCTTC	CASSVAGTGEYYGYTF
TRBV7-9	NA	NA	TRBJ1-3	TGTGCCAGCAGCTTAGGGGCTACGCCTGGAAACACCATATATTTT	CASSLGATPGNTIYF
TRBV19	NA	NA	TRBJ1-1	TGTGCCAGTAGTATGTCAGGCTTCACTGAAGCTTTCTTT	CASSMSGFTEAFF
TRBV19	TRBD1	NA	TRBJ1-1	TGTGCCAGTAGTAACAGGGGAAGAGAACTCGGCACTGAAGCTTTCTTT	CASSNRGRELGTEAFF
TRBV5-4	NA	NA	TRBJ2-7	TGTGCCAGCGGCTTCGGGTCAATGGAGCAGTACTTC	CASGFGSMEQYF
TRBV21-1	NA	NA	TRBJ1-3	TGTGCCAGCAGCAAGGGGCCAGGGAAAGGAAACACCATATATTTT	CASSKGPGKGNTIYF
TRBV6-5	NA	NA	TRBJ1-2	TGTGCCAGCAGTTACTTCCGGGATCCAACCTTCTATGGCTACACCTTC	CASSYFRDPTFYGYTF
TRBV7-6	TRBD2	NA	TRBJ2-2	TGTGCCAGCAGCCCGGGACTAGCGGGAGCAGGGGAGCTGTTTTTT	CASSPGLAGAGELFF
TRBV6-5	NA	NA	TRBJ1-2	TGTGCCAGCAGTTACTCCCTCCAAGGGTCACGCGGGGGCTACACCTTC	CASSYSLQGSRGGYTF
TRBV4-1	TRBD1	once	TRBJ2-3	TGCGCCAGCAGCCTCACTCCCGGGACAGGAAGGTCAGATACGCAGTATTTT	CASSLTPGTGRSDTQYF
TRBV5-4	NA	NA	TRBJ1-2	TGTGCCACCGTCGTAGGGGGAAACTATGGCTACACCTTC	CATVVGGNYGYTF
TRBV28	TRBD1	NA	TRBJ2-7	TGTGCCAGCAGTTTAAGGACCGACAGGGACGAGCAGTACTTC	CASSLRTDRDEQYF
TRBV2	TRBD1	NA	TRBJ2-2	TGTGCCAGCCGGGACAGGGTTAACACCGGGGAGCTGTTTTTT	CASRDRVNTGELFF
TRBV5-6	NA	NA	TRBJ2-1	TGTGCCAGCAGCTTGATGGGGGCGAACAATGAGCAGTTCTTC	CASSLMGANNEQFF
TRBV27	TRBD1	NA	TRBJ1-4	TGTGCCAGCAGTTTCGTCCGGACAGGGATTGAAAAACTGTTTTTT	CASSFVRTGIEKLFF
TRBV7-9	NA	NA	TRBJ2-3	TGTGCCAGCAGTCCTATACAGACAGATACGCAGTATTTT	CASSPIQTDTQYF
TRBV30	NA	NA	TRBJ2-7	TGTGCCTGGACCCACTCGGGGGAGCAGTACTTC	CAWTHSGEQYF
TRBV19	NA	NA	TRBJ1-2	TGTGCCAGTAGTATACCCGGTCGGGGCTACACCTTC	CASSIPGRGYTF
TRBV6-4	NA	few	TRBJ1-1	TGTGCCAGCAGGGTAGAGGCGAACACTGAAGCTTTCTTT	CASRVEANTEAFF
TRBV27	NA	NA	TRBJ2-7	TGTGCCAGCAGTTTATCCTCACAGCTAACCTACGAGCAGTACTTC	CASSLSSQLTYEQYF
TRBV27	NA	NA	TRBJ1-5	TGTGCCAGCAGTTTAGGGGCTGGACGGGGGAGCAATCAGCCCCAGCATTTT	CASSLGAGRGSNQPQHF
TRBV5-4	TRBD1	NA	TRBJ1-2	TGTGCCAGCAGCGCCGGGACAGGGGGCGGAGGCTACACCTTC	CASSAGTGGGGYTF
TRBV7-9	TRBD1	NA	TRBJ1-4	TGTGCCAGCAGCCGGGACAGGGGTGAAAAACTGTTTTTT	CASSRDRGEKLFF